The text below deals with one T cell receptor (beta chain). Its antigen remains unknown. The data originate from a study of lymphopenia after photon versus proton radiotherapy. Study-level points and caveats: Post-nadir diversity loss with photons came from oligoclonal expansion, particularly CD8+ Temra cells. Larger post-nadir TCR diversity loss correlated inversely with survival in deceased patients. Survival link was tested only in deceased patients; proton benefit remains a possibility.

This table comes from immunoSEQ multiplex PCR, and its TCRdb copy is limited to in-frame clones, with some not included. Of 7,000 to 8,500 clones listed, 90% to 95% are singletons. Germline V CDR1 and CDR2: GTSNPN, SVGIG (reference sequence). The V segment lost 4 bases and the J segment 0 bases; nucleotides outside the gene matches: 9. This CDR3 comprises 17 residues. The starting material was peripheral blood, obtained from a patient treated with photon-based radiotherapy. The V and J genes are TRBV30 and TRBJ2-2; TRBD1 agrees at 9 bases. The TCR sequence derives from a woman between 50 and 59 years old with cholangiocarcinoma. CDR3 sequence: CAWTSGTGFPNTGELFF. CDR3 sequence (DNA): TGTGCCTGGACCTCCGGGACAGGGTTTCCGAACACCGGGGAGCTGTTTTTT.